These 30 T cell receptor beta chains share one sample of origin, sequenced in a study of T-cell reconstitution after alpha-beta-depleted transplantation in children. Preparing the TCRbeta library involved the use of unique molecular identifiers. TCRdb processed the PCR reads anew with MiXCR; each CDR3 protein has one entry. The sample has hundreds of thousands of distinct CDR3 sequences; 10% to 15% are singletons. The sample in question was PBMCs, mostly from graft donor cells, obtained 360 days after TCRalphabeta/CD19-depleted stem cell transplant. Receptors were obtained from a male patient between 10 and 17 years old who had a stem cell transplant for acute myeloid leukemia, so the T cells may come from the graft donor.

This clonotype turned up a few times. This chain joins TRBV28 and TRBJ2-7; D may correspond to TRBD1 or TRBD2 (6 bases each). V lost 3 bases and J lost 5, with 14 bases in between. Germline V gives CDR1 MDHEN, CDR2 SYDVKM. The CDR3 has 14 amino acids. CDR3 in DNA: TGTGCCAGCAGTTTTGGGGGGCTGTTGGACGAGCAGTACTTC. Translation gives CASSFGGLLDEQYF.

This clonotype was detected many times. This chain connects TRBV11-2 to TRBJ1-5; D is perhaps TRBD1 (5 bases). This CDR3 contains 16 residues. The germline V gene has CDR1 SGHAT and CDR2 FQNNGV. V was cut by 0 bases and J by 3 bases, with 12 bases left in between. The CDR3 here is CASSLDPGRINQPQHF. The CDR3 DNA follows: TGTGCCAGCAGCTTAGATCCGGGACGGATCAATCAGCCCCAGCATTTT.

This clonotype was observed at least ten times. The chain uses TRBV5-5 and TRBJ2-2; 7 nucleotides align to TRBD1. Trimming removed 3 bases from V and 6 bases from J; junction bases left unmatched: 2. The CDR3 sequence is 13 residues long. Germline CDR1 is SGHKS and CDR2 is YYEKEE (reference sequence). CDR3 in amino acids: CASSSGTAGELFF. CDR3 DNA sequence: TGTGCCAGCAGCTCCGGGACAGCCGGGGAGCTGTTTTTT. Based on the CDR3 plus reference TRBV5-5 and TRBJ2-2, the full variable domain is DAGVTQSPTHLIKTRGQQVTLRCSPISGHKSVSWYQQVLGQGPQFIFQYYEKEERGRGNFPDRFSARQFPNYSSELNVNALLLGDSALYLCASSSGTAGELFFGEGSRLTVL.

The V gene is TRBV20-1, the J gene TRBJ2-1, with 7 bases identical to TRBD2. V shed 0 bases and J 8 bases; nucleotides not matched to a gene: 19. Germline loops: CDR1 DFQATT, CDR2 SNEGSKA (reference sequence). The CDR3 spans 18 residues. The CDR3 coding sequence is TGCAGTGCTAGAGATGAATCCTGGCGAACGGGAGGAATGGATGAGCAGTTCTTC. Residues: CSARDESWRTGGMDEQFF.

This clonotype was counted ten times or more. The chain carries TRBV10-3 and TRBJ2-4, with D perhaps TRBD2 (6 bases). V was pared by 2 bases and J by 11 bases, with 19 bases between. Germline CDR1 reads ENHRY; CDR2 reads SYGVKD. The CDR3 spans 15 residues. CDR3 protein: CAISEPEGLNGVQYF. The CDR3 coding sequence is TGTGCCATCAGTGAGCCGGAGGGGTTGAATGGGGTTCAGTACTTC.

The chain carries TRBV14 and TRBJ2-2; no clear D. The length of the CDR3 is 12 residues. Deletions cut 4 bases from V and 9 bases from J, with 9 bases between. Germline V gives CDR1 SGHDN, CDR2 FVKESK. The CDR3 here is CASSPTPRELFF. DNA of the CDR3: TGTGCCAGCAGCCCCACACCTCGGGAGCTGTTTTTT.

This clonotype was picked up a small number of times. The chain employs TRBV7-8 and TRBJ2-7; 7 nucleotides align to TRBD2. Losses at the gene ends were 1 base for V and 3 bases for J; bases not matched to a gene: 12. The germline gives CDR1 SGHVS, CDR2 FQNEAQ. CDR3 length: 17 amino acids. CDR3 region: CASSLVVGGGNYYEQYF. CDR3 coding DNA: TGTGCCAGCAGCTTAGTAGTCGGGGGAGGGAACTACTACGAGCAGTACTTC.

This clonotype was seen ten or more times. CDR3 region: CASSLEVGTGGYEQYF. The CDR3 DNA sequence: TGTGCCAGCAGCTTAGAGGTCGGGACAGGGGGCTACGAGCAGTACTTC. The rearrangement uses TRBV7-2 and TRBJ2-7, with 11 bases fitting TRBD1. The germline V gene has CDR1 SGHTA and CDR2 FQGNSA. Trimming took 1 base from V and 3 from J; bases not matched to a gene: 5. This CDR3 has 16 residues.

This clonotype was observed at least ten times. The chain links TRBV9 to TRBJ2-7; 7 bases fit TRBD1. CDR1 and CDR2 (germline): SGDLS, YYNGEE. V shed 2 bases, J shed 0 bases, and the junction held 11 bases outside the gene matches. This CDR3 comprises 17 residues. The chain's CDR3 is CASSVFDRAPSSYEQYF. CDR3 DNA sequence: TGTGCCAGCAGCGTTTTCGACAGGGCCCCTAGCTCCTACGAGCAGTACTTC. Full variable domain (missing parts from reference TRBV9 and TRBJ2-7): DSGVTQTPKHLITATGQRVTLRCSPRSGDLSVYWYQQSLDQGLQFLIQYYNGEERAKGNILERFSAQQFPDLHSELNLSSLELGDSALYFCASSVFDRAPSSYEQYFGPGTRLTVT.

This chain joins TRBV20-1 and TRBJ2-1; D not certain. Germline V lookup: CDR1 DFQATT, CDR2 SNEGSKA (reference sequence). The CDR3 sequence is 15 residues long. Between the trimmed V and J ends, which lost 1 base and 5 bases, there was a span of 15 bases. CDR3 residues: CSARGTLGFHNEQFF. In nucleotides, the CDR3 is TGCAGTGCTAGAGGGACGCTCGGGTTCCACAATGAGCAGTTCTTC.

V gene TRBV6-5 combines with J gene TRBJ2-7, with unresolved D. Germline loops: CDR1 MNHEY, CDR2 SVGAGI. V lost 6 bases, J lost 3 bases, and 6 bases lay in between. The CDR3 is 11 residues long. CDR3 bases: TGTGCCAGCAGCAATTACTACGAGCAGTACTTC. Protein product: CASSNYYEQYF.

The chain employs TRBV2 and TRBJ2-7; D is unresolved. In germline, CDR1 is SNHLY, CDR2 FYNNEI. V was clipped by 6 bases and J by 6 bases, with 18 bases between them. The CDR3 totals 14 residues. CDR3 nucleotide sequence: TGTGCCAGCAGGCGGCTTTTAGAGAGGAGCGAGCAGTACTTC. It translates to CASRRLLERSEQYF.

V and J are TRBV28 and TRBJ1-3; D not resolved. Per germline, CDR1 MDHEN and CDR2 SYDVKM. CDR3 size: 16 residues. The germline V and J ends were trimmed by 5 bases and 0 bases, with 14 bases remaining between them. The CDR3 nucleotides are TGTGCCAGCAGTCCGGGCGGTAGGATCTCTGGAAACACCATATATTTT. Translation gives CASSPGGRISGNTIYF.

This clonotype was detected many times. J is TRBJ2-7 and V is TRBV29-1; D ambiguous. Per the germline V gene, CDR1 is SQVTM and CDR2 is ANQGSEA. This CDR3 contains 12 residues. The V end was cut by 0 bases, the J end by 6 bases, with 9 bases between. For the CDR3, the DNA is TGCAGCGTTGAAGACCTGGACCTCGAGCAGTACTTC. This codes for CSVEDLDLEQYF.

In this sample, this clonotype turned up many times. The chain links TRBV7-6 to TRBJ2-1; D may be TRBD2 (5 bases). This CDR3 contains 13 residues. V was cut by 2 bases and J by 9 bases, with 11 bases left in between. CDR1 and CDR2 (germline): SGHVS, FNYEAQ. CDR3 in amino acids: CASSLSLEGEQFF. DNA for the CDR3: TGTGCCAGCAGCTTATCCCTAGAGGGTGAGCAGTTCTTC. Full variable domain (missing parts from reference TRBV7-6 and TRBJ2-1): GAGVSQSPRYKVTKRGQDVALRCDPISGHVSLYWYRQALGQGPEFLTYFNYEAQQDKSGLPNDRFSAERPEGSISTLTIQRTEQRDSAMYRCASSLSLEGEQFFGPGTRLTVL.

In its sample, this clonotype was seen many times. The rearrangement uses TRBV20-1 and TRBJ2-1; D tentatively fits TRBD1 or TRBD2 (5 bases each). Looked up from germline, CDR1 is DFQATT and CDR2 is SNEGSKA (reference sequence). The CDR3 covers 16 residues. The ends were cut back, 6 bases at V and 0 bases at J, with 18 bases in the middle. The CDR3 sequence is CSAETEGILSYNEQFF. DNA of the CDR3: TGCAGTGCCGAAACTGAGGGGATTCTCTCCTACAATGAGCAGTTCTTC.

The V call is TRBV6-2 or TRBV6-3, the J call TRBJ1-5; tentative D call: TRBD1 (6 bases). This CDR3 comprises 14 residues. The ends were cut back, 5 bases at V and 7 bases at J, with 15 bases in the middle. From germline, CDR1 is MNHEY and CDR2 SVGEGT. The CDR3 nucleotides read TGTGCCAGCAGTGCACATGGGGGCCGGCAGCCCCAGCATTTT. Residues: CASSAHGGRQPQHF.

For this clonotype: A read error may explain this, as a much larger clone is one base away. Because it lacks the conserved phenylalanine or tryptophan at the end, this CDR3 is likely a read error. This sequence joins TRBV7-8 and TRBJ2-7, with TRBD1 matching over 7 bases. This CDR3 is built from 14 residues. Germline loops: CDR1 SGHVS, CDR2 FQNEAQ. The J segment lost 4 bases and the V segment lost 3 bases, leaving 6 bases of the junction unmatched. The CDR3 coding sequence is TGTGCCAGCAGCTTGCCCGGGACAGTTTACGAGCAGTACTGC. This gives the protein CASSLPGTVYEQYC.

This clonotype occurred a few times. This CDR3 reads CSAPGLAVSSYNEQFF. Here the CDR3 DNA reads TGCAGTGCTCCAGGACTAGCGGTTAGCTCCTACAATGAGCAGTTCTTC. This chain links TRBV20-1 with TRBJ2-1, with TRBD2 identical over 10 bases. CDR3 length: 16 amino acids. Germline loops: CDR1 DFQATT, CDR2 SNEGSKA (reference sequence). The ends lost 5 bases at V and 0 bases at J; junction bases unmatched: 7.

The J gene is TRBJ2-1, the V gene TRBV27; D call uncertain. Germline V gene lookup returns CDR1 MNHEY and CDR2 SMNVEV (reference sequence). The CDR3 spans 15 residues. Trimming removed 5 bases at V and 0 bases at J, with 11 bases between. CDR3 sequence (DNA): TGTGCCAGCAGTACCAAAGCAGGCTCCTACAATGAGCAGTTCTTC. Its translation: CASSTKAGSYNEQFF.

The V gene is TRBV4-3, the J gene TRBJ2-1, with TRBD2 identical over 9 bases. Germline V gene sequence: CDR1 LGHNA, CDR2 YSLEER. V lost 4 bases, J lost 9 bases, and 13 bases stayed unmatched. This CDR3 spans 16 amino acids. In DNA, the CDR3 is TGCGCCAGCAGCCCCCGGGATAGCGGGAGATATGGTGAGCAGTTCTTC. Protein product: CASSPRDSGRYGEQFF.

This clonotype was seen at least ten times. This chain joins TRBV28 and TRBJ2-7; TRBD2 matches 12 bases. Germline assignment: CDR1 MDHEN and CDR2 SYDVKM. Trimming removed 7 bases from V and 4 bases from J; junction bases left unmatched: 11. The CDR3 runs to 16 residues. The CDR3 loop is CASTSRLAGVAYEQYF. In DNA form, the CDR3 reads TGTGCCAGCACCTCAAGACTAGCGGGAGTCGCGTACGAGCAGTACTTC. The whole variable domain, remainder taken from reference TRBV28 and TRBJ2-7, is DVKVTQSSRYLVKRTGEKVFLECVQDMDHENMFWYRQDPGLGLRLIYFSYDVKMKEKGDIPEGYSVSREKKERFSLILESASTNQTSMYLCASTSRLAGVAYEQYFGPGTRLTVT.

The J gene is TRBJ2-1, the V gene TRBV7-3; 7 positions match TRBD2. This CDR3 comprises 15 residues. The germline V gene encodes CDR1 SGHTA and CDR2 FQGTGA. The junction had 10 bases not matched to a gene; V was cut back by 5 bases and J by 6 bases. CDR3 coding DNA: TGTGCCAGCAGCCGCAAATCGGGAGGCGCCAATGAGCAGTTCTTC. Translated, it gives CASSRKSGGANEQFF.

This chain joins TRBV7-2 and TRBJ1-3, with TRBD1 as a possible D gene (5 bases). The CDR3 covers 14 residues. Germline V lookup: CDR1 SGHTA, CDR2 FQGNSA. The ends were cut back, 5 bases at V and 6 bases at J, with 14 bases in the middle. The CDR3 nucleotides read TGTGCCAGCAGCCCTACCAGGGTTGAAAACACCATATATTTT. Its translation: CASSPTRVENTIYF. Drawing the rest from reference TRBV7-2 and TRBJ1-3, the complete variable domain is GAGVSQSPSNKVTEKGKDVELRCDPISGHTALYWYRQSLGQGLEFLIYFQGNSAPDKSGLPSDRFSAERTGGSVSTLTIQRTQQEDSAVYLCASSPTRVENTIYFGEGSWLTVV.

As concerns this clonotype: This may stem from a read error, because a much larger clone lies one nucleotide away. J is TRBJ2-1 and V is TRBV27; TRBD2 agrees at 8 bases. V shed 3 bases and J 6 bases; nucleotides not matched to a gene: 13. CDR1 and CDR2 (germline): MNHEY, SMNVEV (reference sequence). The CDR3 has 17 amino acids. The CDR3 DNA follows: TGTGCCAGCAGTTTTCTAAGACGGGAGGGCCTACCCAATGAGCAGTTCTTC. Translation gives CASSFLRREGLPNEQFF.

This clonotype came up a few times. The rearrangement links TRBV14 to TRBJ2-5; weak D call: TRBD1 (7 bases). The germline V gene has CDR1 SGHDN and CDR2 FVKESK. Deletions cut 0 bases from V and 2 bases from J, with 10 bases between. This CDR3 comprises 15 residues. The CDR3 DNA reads TGTGCCAGCAGCCAAGAGCGGGGACAGCAAGAGACCCAGTACTTC. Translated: CASSQERGQQETQYF.

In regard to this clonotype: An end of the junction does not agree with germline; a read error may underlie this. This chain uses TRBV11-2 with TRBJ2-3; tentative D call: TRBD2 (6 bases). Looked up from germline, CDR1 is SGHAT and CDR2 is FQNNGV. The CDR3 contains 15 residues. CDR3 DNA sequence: TGTGCCAGCAGCCCCCGTAGCGGTGCCACAAATACGCAGTATTTT. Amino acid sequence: CASSPRSGATNTQYF.

CDR3 DNA sequence: TGTGCCATCAGTGAGTCGGGCTATGGCTACACCTTC. Its protein product is CAISESGYGYTF. This chain uses TRBV10-3 with TRBJ1-2; D not resolved. With 0 bases removed from V and 4 bases from J, the gap between germline ends came to 3 bases. Looked up from germline, CDR1 is ENHRY and CDR2 is SYGVKD. The CDR3 length is 12 residues.

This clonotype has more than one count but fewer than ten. CDR3 sequence: CSARDPRLAGLHSYEQYF. Written as DNA, the CDR3 is TGCAGTGCTAGAGATCCTAGACTAGCGGGGTTACACTCCTACGAGCAGTACTTC. This sequence joins TRBV20-1 and TRBJ2-7; 11 bases fit TRBD2. The CDR3 sequence is 18 residues long. The germline V gene has CDR1 DFQATT and CDR2 SNEGSKA (reference sequence). Unmatched junction bases numbered 10, after V lost 0 bases and J lost 0 bases.

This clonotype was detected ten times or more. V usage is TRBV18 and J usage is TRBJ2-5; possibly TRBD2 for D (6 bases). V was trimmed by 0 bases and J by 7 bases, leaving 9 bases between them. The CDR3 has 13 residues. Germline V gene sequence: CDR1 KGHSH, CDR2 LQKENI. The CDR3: CASSPPSEGTQYF. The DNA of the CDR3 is TGTGCCAGCTCACCACCGTCGGAGGGGACCCAGTACTTC.